The TCR beta chain under discussion was sequenced for a study of regulatory T cells in long-lasting Graves disease. Study-level information: Graves' patients with a new diagnosis had received antithyroid drugs under 3 months.

This CDR3 is 15 amino acids long. The germline V gene encodes CDR1 GTSNPN and CDR2 SVGIG (reference sequence). Noted time point: newly diagnosed GD, antithyroid drugs for less than 3 months. TCR sequences were obtained from RNA taken from PBMCs. Arm-PCR of CDR3 regions and iRepertoire HTBI primers were the basis on which TCR beta libraries were built. TCRdb used MiXCR to reprocess the multiplex PCR reads, holding one entry per CDR3 protein. This sample has 600,000 to 650,000 distinct CDR3 sequences; roughly 15% occur once, and the top ten carry about 17%. These data also formed part of another study, on T cells in Graves' hyperthyroidism and ophthalmopathy. That report adds: A model of 13 V-J pairs discriminated ophthalmopathy from stable hyperthyroidism.

Material: peripheral blood mononuclear cells (PBMCs), obtained at new diagnosis, from a patient treated with antithyroid drugs. This receptor was obtained from a woman aged 25 to 39 with Graves disease. The V call is TRBV30, the J call TRBJ2-3, with D maybe TRBD1 (6 bases). The J call is uncertain, as TRBJ2-5 better fits the DNA end. CDR3: CAWSRSRGAIETQYF. DNA for the CDR3: TGTGCCTGGAGTCGTTCCAGGGGCGCAATAGAGACCCAGTACTTC.